Listed below are T cell receptor beta chains from one sample, sequenced in a study of shared clonotypes between healthy human individuals. Method: immunoSEQ multiplex PCR; TCRdb's copy keeps in-frame clones and lacks some. The repertoire includes hundreds of thousands of clones, around four fifths of them detected once, and roughly 2% sits in the top ten. Sample: memory CD4+ T cells sorted from blood. These receptors came from a woman aged 25 to 39 in good health. The CDR3 runs from the conserved cysteine through the conserved F or W. D genes are given only for firm matches. Expanded clones are given a class, and other clones once, few, many or no size at all.

V gene	J gene	D gene	clone size	CDR3 DNA	CDR3 protein
TRBV7-2	TRBJ1-5	-	-	TGTGCCAGCAGCTTATTCAGGAACGGGAATCAGCCCCAGCATTTT	CASSLFRNGNQPQHF
TRBV5-4	TRBJ2-5	-	-	TGTGCCAGCAGACCATCCTTGGCGGTCCAAGAGACCCAGTACTTC	CASRPSLAVQETQYF
TRBV7-2	TRBJ2-5	-	-	TGTGCCAGCAGCTTATCCCAGACAAGACAAACCCAGTACTTC	CASSLSQTRQTQYF
TRBV29-1	TRBJ2-3	TRBD1	few	TGCAGCGTTGTGGGACAGGGGTCCGCTAGCACAGATACGCAGTATTTT	CSVVGQGSASTDTQYF
TRBV7-8	TRBJ2-1	TRBD2	few	TGTGCCAGCAGCAAACTAGCGGGAGCATCCAATGAGCAGTTCTTC	CASSKLAGASNEQFF
TRBV4-1	TRBJ2-1	-	-	TGCGCCAGCCGGGCTCAGGGGACTAATTACAATGAGCAGTTCTTC	CASRAQGTNYNEQFF
TRBV7-9	TRBJ1-2	-	-	TGTGCCAGCAGCTTAATTTCCGACAGTTGGCCTACTGGCTACACCTTC	CASSLISDSWPTGYTF
TRBV27	TRBJ1-4	-	-	TGTGCCAGCAGTTTCTGGGGACCAAATGAAAAACTGTTTTTT	CASSFWGPNEKLFF
TRBV6-5	TRBJ2-2	-	-	TGTGCCAGCAGTCGAGACGGCGTGAACACCGGGGAGCTGTTTTTT	CASSRDGVNTGELFF
TRBV19	TRBJ1-2	TRBD1	-	TGTGCCAGTAGTACGAAGACAGGGGGCCTCTCACCCTATGGCTACACCTTC	CASSTKTGGLSPYGYTF
TRBV5-1	TRBJ1-5	TRBD1	-	TGCGCCAGCAGCTCCGGACAGGGATCTAATCAGCCCCAGCATTTT	CASSSGQGSNQPQHF
TRBV19	TRBJ2-1	TRBD2	-	TGTGCCAGTAGTATCTCTAGCGGGAGTAACAATGAGCAGTTCTTC	CASSISSGSNNEQFF
TRBV5-5	TRBJ2-3	TRBD2	-	TGTGCCAGCAGCCGGACTAGCGGACGCACAGATACGCAGTATTTT	CASSRTSGRTDTQYF
TRBV25-1	TRBJ2-7	-	-	TGTGCCAGCAGTGAATTTATTGGCAAGGCCTACGAGCAGTACTTC	CASSEFIGKAYEQYF
TRBV27	TRBJ2-5	TRBD2	-	TGTGCCAGCAGTCGTGGACTAGAAGTGACCCAGTACTTC	CASSRGLEVTQYF
TRBV18	TRBJ1-1	-	-	TGTGCCAGCTCAGGGTTGAACACTGAAGCTTTCTTT	CASSGLNTEAFF
TRBV4-1	TRBJ1-2	-	many	TGCGCCAGCAGCCCATCGGCAGGTTATGGCTACACCTTC	CASSPSAGYGYTF
TRBV9	TRBJ2-6	-	-	TGTGCCAGCAGCCCAGGGCTTTCTGGGGCCAACGTCCTGACTTTC	CASSPGLSGANVLTF
TRBV10-1	TRBJ2-2	TRBD2	-	TGCGCCAGCAGTGTTAGGCCTAGCGGGACATCCGGGGAGCTGTTTTTT	CASSVRPSGTSGELFF
TRBV6-1	TRBJ1-3	TRBD1	-	TGTGCCAGTGGACAGGGGGCAGGTGGAAACACCATATATTTT	CASGQGAGGNTIYF
TRBV11-2	TRBJ2-3	-	many	TGTGCCAGCAGCTTCCCTAGCACAGATACGCAGTATTTT	CASSFPSTDTQYF
TRBV2	TRBJ1-3	-	-	TGTGCCAGCAGTCCCCAGGGTGGAGGAAACACCATATATTTT	CASSPQGGGNTIYF
TRBV19	TRBJ2-5	TRBD1	-	TGTGCCAGCCACGCAAGCAGACAGGGGGAGACCCAGTACTTC	CASHASRQGETQYF
TRBV6-5	TRBJ2-5	-	few	TGTGCCAGCAGTTTGAAAGAGACCCAGTACTTC	CASSLKETQYF
TRBV2	TRBJ2-1	-	-	TGTGCCAGCAGTTGGACGCTGGATGAGCAGTTCTTC	CASSWTLDEQFF
TRBV1	TRBJ2-7	-	-	TGCACCAGCAGCCAAGATAAGAGCCATGCCTACGAGCAGTACTTC	CTSSQDKSHAYEQYF
TRBV6-6	TRBJ2-2	TRBD2	once	TGTTCAAGCAGGGTAGCGGGAGCCGGGGAGCTGTTTTTT	CSSRVAGAGELFF
TRBV5-6	TRBJ2-5	-	-	TGTGCCAGCAGCATGGCAGATGTCCAAGAGGCCCAGTACTTC	CASSMADVQEAQYF
TRBV28	TRBJ2-5	TRBD2	-	TGTGCCAGCAGTTCCCCTAGCGGGATGGGGGAGACCCAGTACTTC	CASSSPSGMGETQYF
TRBV30	TRBJ1-2	-	-	TGTGCCTGGTCGTGGAGCAGGGTGGGAAATGGCTACACCTTC	CAWSWSRVGNGYTF
TRBV14	TRBJ2-1	TRBD2	few	TGTGCCAGCAGGACTAGCGGGAGTACCTACAATGAGCAGTTCTTC	CASRTSGSTYNEQFF
TRBV2	TRBJ2-2	TRBD1	-	TGTGCCAGCAAGGACAGGGGTGCCGGGGAGCTGTTTTTT	CASKDRGAGELFF
TRBV7-2	TRBJ2-7	TRBD2	-	TGTGCCAGCAGCTTAGGGTGGGAGGGCCGATACGAGCAGTACTTC	CASSLGWEGRYEQYF
TRBV7-2	TRBJ2-2	TRBD2	-	TGTGCCAGCAGCCTCGGAGTAGCGGGAGCGGGGTCCGGGGAGCTGTTTTTT	CASSLGVAGAGSGELFF
TRBV7-8	TRBJ2-3	-	-	TGTGCCAGCAGCTTAGCGTCTCTCAGAGGCACAGATACGCAGTATTTT	CASSLASLRGTDTQYF
TRBV5-4	TRBJ2-7	TRBD1	-	TGTGCCAGCAGCTTGGGTCCCGGGACAGTATACGAGCAGTACTTC	CASSLGPGTVYEQYF
TRBV7-9	TRBJ2-7	-	-	TGTGCCAGCACCCTAACCCGGGGAGACGGAGGGCAGTACTTC	CASTLTRGDGGQYF
TRBV11-2	TRBJ1-1	-	once	TGTGCCAGCAGCTCCCACTCCGGGGGCATGAACACTGAAGCTTTCTTT	CASSSHSGGMNTEAFF
TRBV14	TRBJ1-4	-	-	TGTGCCAGCAGCCAAACCTGGGAGACGGCTCTTAATGAAAAACTGTTTTTT	CASSQTWETALNEKLFF
TRBV11-3	TRBJ2-5	-	-	TGTGCCAGCAGCTTAGAAGGGTGGCAGACCCAGTACTTC	CASSLEGWQTQYF
TRBV6-5	TRBJ2-7	TRBD2	-	TGTGCCAGCAGTTCGGGACTAGTAAACTACGAGCAGTACTTC	CASSSGLVNYEQYF
TRBV6-6	TRBJ2-3	-	-	TGTGCCAGCCGCCCGGGCGGGAGCACAGATACGCAGTATTTT	CASRPGGSTDTQYF
TRBV6-4	TRBJ1-1	-	-	TGTGCCAGCAGTCGATATGCGAACACTGAAGCTTTCTTT	CASSRYANTEAFF
TRBV11-3	TRBJ2-1	TRBD2	-	TGTGCCAGCAGGCGAGCGGGAGGAAAGGGAGAGCAGTTCTTC	CASRRAGGKGEQFF
TRBV28	TRBJ2-1	-	-	TGTGCCAGCAGTCCCCCGGGATCTCCGGGGTTCTTC	CASSPPGSPGFF
TRBV28	TRBJ1-5	-	-	TGTGCCAGCAGACTGGGACGGATCAATCAGCCCCAGCATTTT	CASRLGRINQPQHF